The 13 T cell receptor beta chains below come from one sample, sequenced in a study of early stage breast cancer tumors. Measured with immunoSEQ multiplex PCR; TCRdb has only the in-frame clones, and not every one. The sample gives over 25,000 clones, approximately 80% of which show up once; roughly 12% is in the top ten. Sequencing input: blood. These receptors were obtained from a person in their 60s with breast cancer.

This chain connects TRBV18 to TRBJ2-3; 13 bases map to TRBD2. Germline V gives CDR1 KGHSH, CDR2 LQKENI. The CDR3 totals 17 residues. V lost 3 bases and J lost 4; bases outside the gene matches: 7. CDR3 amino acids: CASSPLGLAGVADTQYF. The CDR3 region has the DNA TGTGCCAGCTCACCCCTAGGACTAGCGGGAGTTGCAGATACGCAGTATTTT.

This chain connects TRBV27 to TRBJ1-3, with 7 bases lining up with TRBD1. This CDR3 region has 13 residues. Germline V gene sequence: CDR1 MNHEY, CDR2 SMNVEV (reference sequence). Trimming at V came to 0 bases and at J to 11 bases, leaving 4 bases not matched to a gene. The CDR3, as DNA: TGTGCCAGCAGTTTATCAGGGGGCGGTGCCATATATTTT. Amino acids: CASSLSGGGAIYF.

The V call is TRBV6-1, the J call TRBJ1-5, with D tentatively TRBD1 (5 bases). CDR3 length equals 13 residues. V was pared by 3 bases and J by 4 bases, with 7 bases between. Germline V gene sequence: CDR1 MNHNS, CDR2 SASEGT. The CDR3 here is CASSEKGNQPQHF. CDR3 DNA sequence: TGTGCCAGCAGTGAGAAGGGGAATCAGCCCCAGCATTTT.

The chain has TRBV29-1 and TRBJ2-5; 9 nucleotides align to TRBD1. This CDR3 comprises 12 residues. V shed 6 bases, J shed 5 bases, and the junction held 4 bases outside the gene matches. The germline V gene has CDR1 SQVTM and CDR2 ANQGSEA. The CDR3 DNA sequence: TGCAGCGTCCTAGGACAGGGGGAGACCCAGTACTTC. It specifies CSVLGQGETQYF.

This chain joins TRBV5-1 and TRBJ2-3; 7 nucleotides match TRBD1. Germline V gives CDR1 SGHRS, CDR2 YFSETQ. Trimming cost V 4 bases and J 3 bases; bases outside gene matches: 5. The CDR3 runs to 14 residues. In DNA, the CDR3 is TGCGCCAGCAGCCTAGGGACAGAGACAGATACGCAGTATTTT. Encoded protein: CASSLGTETDTQYF.

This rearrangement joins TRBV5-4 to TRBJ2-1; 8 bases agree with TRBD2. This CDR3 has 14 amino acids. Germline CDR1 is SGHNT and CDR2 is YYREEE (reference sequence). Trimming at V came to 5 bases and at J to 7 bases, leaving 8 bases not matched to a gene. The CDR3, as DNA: TGTGCCAGCAGTAGGCCCAGCGGGAGTAATGAGCAGTTCTTC. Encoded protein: CASSRPSGSNEQFF.

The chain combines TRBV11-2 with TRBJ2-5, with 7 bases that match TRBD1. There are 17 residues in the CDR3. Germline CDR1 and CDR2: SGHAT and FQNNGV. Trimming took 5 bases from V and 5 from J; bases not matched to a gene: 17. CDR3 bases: TGTGCCAGCAGCCTGTCCCCGACAGGGCTCCTGGGGGAGACCCAGTACTTC. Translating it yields CASSLSPTGLLGETQYF.

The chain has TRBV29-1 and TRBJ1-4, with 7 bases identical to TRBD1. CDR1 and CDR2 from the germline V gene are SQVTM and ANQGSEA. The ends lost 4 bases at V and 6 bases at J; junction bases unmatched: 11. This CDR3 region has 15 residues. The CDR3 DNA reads TGCAGCGTTGCGAAGGGGGCCGGTCGGCATGAAAAACTGTTTTTT. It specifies CSVAKGAGRHEKLFF. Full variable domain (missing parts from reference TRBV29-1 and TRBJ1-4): SAVISQKPSRDICQRGTSLTIQCQVDSQVTMMFWYRQQPGQSLTLIATANQGSEATYESGFVIDKFPISRPNLTFSTLTVSNMSPEDSSIYLCSVAKGAGRHEKLFFGSGTQLSVL.

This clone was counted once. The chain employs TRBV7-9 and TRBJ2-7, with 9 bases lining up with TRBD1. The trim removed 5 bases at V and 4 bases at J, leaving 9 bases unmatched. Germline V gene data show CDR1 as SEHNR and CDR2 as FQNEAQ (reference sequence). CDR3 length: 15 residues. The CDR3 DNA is TGTGCCAGCAGCCCTGACAGGGGGGGAATGTACGAGCAGTACTTC. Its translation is CASSPDRGGMYEQYF.

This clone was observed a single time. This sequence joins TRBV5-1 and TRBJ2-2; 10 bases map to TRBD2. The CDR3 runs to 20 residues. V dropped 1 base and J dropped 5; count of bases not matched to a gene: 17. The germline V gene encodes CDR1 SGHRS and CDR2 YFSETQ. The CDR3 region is CASSLPRASSSGSLTGELFF. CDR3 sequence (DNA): TGCGCCAGCAGCTTGCCCCGGGCCTCGTCTAGCGGGAGTTTGACCGGGGAGCTGTTTTTT.

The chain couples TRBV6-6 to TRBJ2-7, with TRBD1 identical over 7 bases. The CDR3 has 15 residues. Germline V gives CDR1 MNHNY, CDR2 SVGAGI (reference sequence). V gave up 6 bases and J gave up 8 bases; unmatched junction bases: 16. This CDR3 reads CASSQDRQGGVKQYF. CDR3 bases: TGTGCCAGCAGCCAGGACCGACAGGGCGGAGTGAAGCAGTACTTC.

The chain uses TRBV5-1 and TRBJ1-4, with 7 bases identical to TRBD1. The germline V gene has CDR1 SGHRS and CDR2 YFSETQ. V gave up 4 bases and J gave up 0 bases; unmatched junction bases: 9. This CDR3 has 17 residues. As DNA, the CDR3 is TGCGCCAGCAGCCCTGGGACAGCGCTTGCAACTAATGAAAAACTGTTTTTT. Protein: CASSPGTALATNEKLFF.

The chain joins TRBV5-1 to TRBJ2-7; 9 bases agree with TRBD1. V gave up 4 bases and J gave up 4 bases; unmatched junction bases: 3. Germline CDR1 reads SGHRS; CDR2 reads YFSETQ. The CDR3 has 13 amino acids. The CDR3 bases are TGCGCCAGCAGCACGGACAGGGGATACGAGCAGTACTTC. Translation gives CASSTDRGYEQYF.